Listed here are 20 T cell receptor beta chains from one sample, sequenced in a study of shared clonotypes between healthy human individuals. Generated by immunoSEQ multiplex PCR, the TCRdb table keeps only in-frame clones and is missing some. In the table there are about 2.5 million clones, about nine tenths of which are singletons. Sequencing was carried out using naive CD4+ T cells from PBMCs. Subset meaning: CD45RA+ positively selected. The receptors stem from a man aged 18-30 years in good health. Some clones in this sample may be carry-over from other donors' samples.

This clone was seen only a few times. The V gene is TRBV23-1, the J gene TRBJ2-2; D is undetermined. TRBV23-1 is identified as an open reading frame with a role that is uncertain. The CDR3 runs 13 residues. Trimming took off 8 bases at V and 5 bases at J, with 12 bases between the two ends. CDR3 protein: CASREASTGELFF. CDR3 sequence (DNA): TGCGCCAGCCGTGAGGCCTCGACCGGGGAGCTGTTTTTT.

The V and J genes are TRBV5-4 and TRBJ2-2, with 8 bases fitting TRBD2. Germline V gene lookup returns CDR1 SGHNT and CDR2 YYREEE (reference sequence). The CDR3 loop spans 16 amino acids. V lost 3 bases, J lost 1 base, and 5 bases stayed unmatched. The CDR3 coding sequence is TGTGCCAGCAGCTCCCCGGCGGGAGGGAACACCGGGGAGCTGTTTTTT. It is translated as CASSSPAGGNTGELFF. The full variable domain, its missing parts supplied by reference TRBV5-4 and TRBJ2-2, is ETGVTQSPTHLIKTRGQQVTLRCSSQSGHNTVSWYQQALGQGPQFIFQYYREEENGRGNFPPRFSGLQFPNYSSELNVNALELDDSALYLCASSSPAGGNTGELFFGEGSRLTVL.

The V call is TRBV11-2, the J call TRBJ2-7; D possibly corresponds to TRBD2 (6 bases). The length of the CDR3 is 15 residues. The V end lost 5 bases, the J end lost 5 bases, and 19 bases lay between the germline ends. Per the germline V gene, CDR1 is SGHAT and CDR2 is FQNNGV. CDR3 sequence (DNA): TGTGCCAGCAGCCCACAGGAGGGCCGGGGCCACGAGCAGTACTTC. It translates to CASSPQEGRGHEQYF.

The chain combines TRBV28 with TRBJ1-1; tentative D call: TRBD1 (5 bases). Trimming cost V 7 bases and J 1 base, with 10 bases left between them. Germline-derived CDR1 and CDR2 are MDHEN and SYDVKM. This CDR3 comprises 13 residues. The DNA for the CDR3 is TGTGCCAGCACGCCAACAGGGAACACTGAAGCTTTCTTT. It yields the protein CASTPTGNTEAFF.

The genes are TRBV7-2 and TRBJ1-2; D is ambiguous. CDR1 and CDR2 (germline): SGHTA, FQGNSA. The V end lost 2 bases, the J end lost 1 base, and 5 bases lay between the germline ends. The CDR3 has 13 amino acids. Here the CDR3 DNA reads TGTGCCAGCAGCTTAAACCGTAACTATGGCTACACCTTC. Translated, it gives CASSLNRNYGYTF.

V usage is TRBV27 and J usage is TRBJ1-3; a possible D gene is TRBD1 (6 bases). The CDR3 contains 13 residues. Trimming shortened V by 6 bases and J by 2 bases, and 8 bases separated the two germline ends. Germline V gene lookup returns CDR1 MNHEY and CDR2 SMNVEV (reference sequence). In DNA form, the CDR3 reads TGTGCCAGCAGGGCAGGGGCTGGAAACACCATATATTTT. It encodes CASRAGAGNTIYF.

This rearrangement joins TRBV6-1 to TRBJ2-7; 9 bases are shared with TRBD2. From germline, CDR1 is MNHNS and CDR2 SASEGT. This CDR3 has 13 amino acids. V lost 3 bases to trimming and J lost 6 bases; unmatched junction nucleotides: 3. The CDR3 region is CASSEGLAGEQYF. The CDR3 region has the DNA TGTGCCAGCAGTGAGGGACTAGCAGGCGAGCAGTACTTC.

In this sample, this clone turned up once. The gene calls are TRBV19 and TRBJ1-5, with D tentatively TRBD1 (5 bases). Germline CDR1 reads LNHDA; CDR2 reads SQIVND (reference sequence). The germline V and J ends were trimmed by 7 bases and 8 bases, with 21 bases remaining between them. This CDR3 comprises 15 residues. The CDR3 protein is CASMGGQLGEKPQHF. For the CDR3, the DNA is TGTGCCAGTATGGGAGGACAATTAGGAGAAAAGCCCCAGCATTTT.

J is TRBJ2-1 and V is TRBV19, with D maybe TRBD1 (6 bases). The CDR3 loop spans 14 amino acids. Germline lookup yields CDR1 LNHDA and CDR2 SQIVND (reference sequence). Between the trimmed V and J ends, which lost 5 bases and 7 bases, there was a span of 15 bases. CDR3 sequence reads: CASSLHRQENEQFF. The CDR3 DNA sequence: TGTGCCAGTAGTCTGCATAGACAGGAGAATGAGCAGTTCTTC.

The rearrangement joins TRBV5-6 to TRBJ2-5, with TRBD1 identical over 9 bases. The CDR3 consists of 15 residues. Germline lookup yields CDR1 SGHDT and CDR2 YYEEEE. V lost 3 bases to trimming and J lost 5 bases; unmatched junction nucleotides: 8. The CDR3 DNA reads as TGTGCCAGCAGCTCCAGGACAGGGGTGGTGGAGACCCAGTACTTC. It encodes CASSSRTGVVETQYF.

V is TRBV19 and J is TRBJ2-2, with 9 bases fitting TRBD2. J lost 5 bases, V lost 3 bases, and 4 bases had no gene match. The germline V gene has CDR1 LNHDA and CDR2 SQIVND (reference sequence). The CDR3 totals 15 residues. The DNA of the CDR3 is TGTGCCAGTAGTATTTGGCTAGCGGGGACCGGGGAGCTGTTTTTT. Translated: CASSIWLAGTGELFF.

J is TRBJ1-4 and V is TRBV10-3; D ambiguous. The germline CDR1 and CDR2 sequences are ENHRY and SYGVKD. Trimming removed 3 bases at V and 7 bases at J, with 12 bases between. The length of the CDR3 is 14 residues. CDR3 bases: TGTGCCATCAGTGATGTGAAGGGAGGTGAAAAACTGTTTTTT. It yields the protein CAISDVKGGEKLFF.

This clone was seen once. This chain links TRBV9 with TRBJ2-7, with 10 bases lining up with TRBD2. This CDR3 is built from 15 residues. V trimming: 4 bases; J trimming: 4 bases; junction bases outside the gene matches: 8. Germline CDR1 SGDLS, CDR2 YYNGEE. The CDR3: CASSTGAGGPYEQYF. The CDR3 coding sequence is TGTGCCAGCAGCACAGGAGCGGGAGGGCCTTACGAGCAGTACTTC. Full variable domain (rest looked up from reference TRBV9 and TRBJ2-7): DSGVTQTPKHLITATGQRVTLRCSPRSGDLSVYWYQQSLDQGLQFLIQYYNGEERAKGNILERFSAQQFPDLHSELNLSSLELGDSALYFCASSTGAGGPYEQYFGPGTRLTVT.

Comments on this clone: The sample carries other DNA sequences with the same CDR3. The chain uses TRBV5-4 and TRBJ2-2; unclear D gene. V was trimmed by 0 bases and J by 6 bases, leaving 6 bases between them. The CDR3 runs to 13 residues. Germline V gene sequence: CDR1 SGHNT, CDR2 YYREEE (reference sequence). The CDR3 DNA sequence: TGTGCCAGCAGCTTGGATGGCGCCGGGGAGCTGTTTTTT. Its translation: CASSLDGAGELFF.

This chain uses TRBV19 with TRBJ2-7; tentatively, D is TRBD1 or TRBD2 (5 bases each). Germline loops: CDR1 LNHDA, CDR2 SQIVND (reference sequence). With 4 bases removed from V and 1 base from J, the gap between germline ends came to 23 bases. The CDR3 spans 18 residues. The CDR3 region is CASSKRPLDSPGSYEQYF. The CDR3 DNA is TGTGCCAGTAGTAAACGCCCCCTAGACAGTCCGGGATCCTACGAGCAGTACTTC.

The V and J genes are TRBV2 and TRBJ1-1; D may be TRBD1 (6 bases). V was clipped by 6 bases and J by 0 bases, with 8 bases between them. Germline CDR1 and CDR2: SNHLY and FYNNEI. This CDR3 comprises 13 residues. CDR3 coding DNA: TGTGCCAGCAGACAGGGAGTGAACACTGAAGCTTTCTTT. Translating it yields CASRQGVNTEAFF.

Concerning this clone: This sample includes further DNA sequences coding for the same CDR3. The chain couples TRBV14 to TRBJ1-2, with D maybe TRBD1 (5 bases). V was shortened by 1 base and J by 7 bases, with 10 bases between the two germline ends. The CDR3 covers 13 residues. From germline, CDR1 is SGHDN and CDR2 FVKESK. The CDR3 protein is CASSQAGSGGYTF. CDR3 bases: TGTGCCAGCAGCCAAGCAGGGAGCGGTGGCTACACCTTC.

The genes are TRBV5-4 and TRBJ2-7; D might be TRBD2 (5 bases). Trimming cost V 4 bases and J 4 bases, with 24 bases left between them. The germline CDR1 and CDR2 sequences are SGHNT and YYREEE (reference sequence). The CDR3 sequence is 17 residues long. CDR3 nucleotides: TGTGCCAGCAGCAGCTGGGCGGGTTACGGGAATCCTTACGAGCAGTACTTC. Its translation: CASSSWAGYGNPYEQYF.

The gene calls are TRBV19 and TRBJ1-1; D perhaps matches TRBD1 (5 bases). V was trimmed by 10 bases and J by 6 bases, leaving 18 bases between them. The CDR3 runs 13 residues. The germline V gene has CDR1 LNHDA and CDR2 SQIVND (reference sequence). The CDR3 nucleotides read TGTGCCACGAAAGGACACCGGAGGGCTGAAGCTTTCTTT. The encoded protein is CATKGHRRAEAFF.

The chain joins TRBV30 to TRBJ1-5, with D uncertain. The V end lost 8 bases, the J end lost 5 bases, and 19 bases lay between the germline ends. The CDR3 loop spans 14 amino acids. Germline V CDR1 and CDR2: GTSNPN, SVGIG (reference sequence). The CDR3 here is CAPVDGIIDQPQHF. CDR3 sequence (DNA): TGTGCCCCCGTCGACGGGATTATAGATCAGCCCCAGCATTTT. Full variable domain (rest looked up from reference TRBV30 and TRBJ1-5): SQTIHQWPATLVQPVGSPLSLECTVEGTSNPNLYWYRQAAGRGLQLLFYSVGIGQISSEVPQNLSASRPQDRQFILSSKKLLLSDSGFYLCAPVDGIIDQPQHFGDGTRLSIL.